This note documents a single TCR beta chain sequence. This CDR3 has 15 amino acids. CDR1 MNHEY and CDR2 SVGAGI come from the germline V gene. J gave up 5 bases and V 6 bases, and 11 bases lay outside the gene matches. These data come from a study of blood T cell repertoires in COVID-19. Assay: immunoSEQ multiplex PCR; the TCRdb copy retains only in-frame clones and omits some. The table lists 250,000 to 300,000 clones, 70% to 90% of them singletons, with 1.9% in the top ten. The chain joins TRBV6-5 to TRBJ2-5; 8 bases fit TRBD1. This TCR came from a woman aged 45-60 years who had recovered from COVID-19. Sequenced sample: PBMCs or T cells enriched from blood (not recorded which). The CDR3 sequence is CASSLDRVNRETQYF. CDR3 sequence (DNA): TGTGCCAGCAGCCTGGACAGGGTTAATAGGGAGACCCAGTACTTC.